The T cell receptor beta chain under discussion was sequenced for a study of cytomegalovirus exposure and HLA in healthy donors (dated by TCRdb to about 2017). With respect to the entire study: The 550 to 750 repertoires of the first cohort and the 120 or so validation repertoires were produced on the same platform, according to a later analysis. To predict cytomegalovirus infection status, the study brought together high-throughput TCR immunosequencing, statistical association of individual TCRs with disease status, and machine learning. In addition to the first cohort of roughly 670 subjects, a separate validation cohort of approximately 120 different subjects was used. The study aimed to test whether signatures of past pathogen exposure could be identified by cataloging public T cell receptors. Results the study describes overall, beyond this receptor: Cytomegalovirus status was reported to be diagnosed by the classifier with high specificity and sensitivity in both the original and validation cohorts. All 120 or so repertoires were used to score co-occurrence in the validation cohort in a later analysis, because that analysis had no HLA typing for the cohort. A few of the identified cytomegalovirus-associated TCR beta chains were confirmed in vitro to be specific for cytomegalovirus antigens. It was suggested by the authors that the approach could potentially be generalized to other disease states and immunological phenotypes. A later analysis found that TCRs clustered in the first cohort also tended to co-occur in the 110 or so validation repertoires, with 94% of cluster scores above 0. While some public TCRs were present in many individuals, most TCR sequences turned up only very rarely across donors. The study gave a list of 150 to 200 TCR beta chains associated with cytomegalovirus.

The germline V gene (reference sequence) yields WNHNN for CDR1 and SYGVQD for CDR2. Inclusive of the bounding cysteine and phenylalanine, the CDR3 is 16 residues long. The read is trimmed to its CDR3 DNA, 48 bases read in frame from base 1. For this chain, trimming is 0 bases at the V end and 7 bases at the J end, and the number of junction bases without a gene match is 12. Library preparation was by the immunoSEQ multiplex PCR assay. Under the source paper's analysis protocol: A statistical classification framework was built for diagnosing cytomegalovirus status from the catalog of TCR beta chain sequences. TCRdb retrieved this table from immuneACCESS and kept in-frame rearrangements only. Not all clones are present; in checked studies, unresolved V genes account for under half, and no reason is known for the remainder. V and J calls plus clone size are reproduced from that table; the DNA served to infer D and trimming. A total of some 240,000 clones appear in this sample, approximately 86% of them only once. The ten largest account for around 1.3% of the sample.

The donors were included in the validation cohort of around 120 subjects, a group kept apart from the approximately 690-subject first cohort. Of note for this clone: What antigen it recognizes has not been identified. No much larger clonotype is one base removed from it; base qualities were not supplied.

This TCR derives from a woman under 40 in good health and CMV-seropositive. Sequenced material: PBMCs. The sequence links TRBV10-1 to TRBJ2-7, with TRBD2 identical over 7 junction bases. The CDR3 has the sequence CASSESPAGNLGEQYF. In nucleotide form, the sequence is TGCGCCAGCAGTGAGTCCCCAGCGGGAAATCTAGGGGAGCAGTACTTC.